These T cell receptor beta chains were read from a single sample in a study of identical twins. TCRdb re-analysed the 5' RACE reads in MiXCR, keeping a single row per CDR3 protein. The data hold about 550,000 distinct CDR3 sequences, with around 20% observed a single time. These data were also reused for a study on yellow fever vaccine responses in identical twins.

Sequencing was done on a sample of CD4+ T cells sorted from blood. These TCRs come from a woman younger than 30 in good health. Each CDR3 is given with its conserved first and last residue. A D gene is named only where the DNA matches it firmly. A row's size may be missing; if present it is once, few, many or a size class.

D: .; size: many; V: TRBV7-2; J: TRBJ2-1; CDR3: CASSLGLNYEQFF; DNA: TGTGCCAGCAGCTTAGGTCTAAACTATGAGCAGTTCTTC
D: .; size: .; V: TRBV11-2; J: TRBJ2-7; CDR3: CASSTRTVHTPELGEQYF; DNA: TGTGCCAGCAGCACGCGGACAGTGCATACTCCGGAGTTAGGCGAGCAGTACTTC
D: .; size: few; V: TRBV5-5; J: TRBJ2-3; CDR3: CASSLAILTDTQYF; DNA: TGTGCCAGCAGCTTGGCCATCCTCACAGATACGCAGTATTTT
D: .; size: few; V: TRBV5-1; J: TRBJ1-4; CDR3: CASSRGEVGEKLFF; DNA: TGCGCCAGCAGCCGGGGGGAAGTAGGTGAAAAACTGTTTTTT
D: .; size: few; V: TRBV6-1; J: TRBJ1-3; CDR3: CASRGSFSGNTIYF; DNA: TGTGCCAGCAGGGGGTCCTTCTCTGGAAACACCATATATTTT
D: .; size: few; V: TRBV5-5; J: TRBJ2-5; CDR3: CASSLDRAAETQYF; DNA: TGTGCCAGCAGCTTGGACAGGGCGGCGGAGACCCAGTACTTC
D: .; size: few; V: TRBV2; J: TRBJ2-1; CDR3: CASKPAGTNNEQFF; DNA: TGTGCCAGCAAGCCGGCAGGAACAAACAATGAGCAGTTCTTC
D: TRBD1; size: .; V: TRBV6-5; J: TRBJ2-5; CDR3: CASSYSQGAQETQYF; DNA: TGTGCCAGCAGTTACTCTCAGGGGGCACAAGAGACCCAGTACTTC
D: .; size: .; V: TRBV12-3/TRBV12-4; J: TRBJ2-2; CDR3: CASSSTPLGDTGELFF; DNA: TGTGCCAGCAGTTCAACCCCCCTAGGGGACACCGGGGAGCTGTTTTTT
D: .; size: few; V: TRBV5-1; J: TRBJ1-1; CDR3: CASSSGHLEAFF; DNA: TGCGCCAGCAGTTCCGGACATCTTGAAGCTTTCTTT
D: .; size: .; V: TRBV12-3/TRBV12-4; J: TRBJ2-7; CDR3: CASSLARRDYEQYF; DNA: TGTGCCAGCAGTTTAGCGAGGAGGGACTACGAGCAGTACTTC
D: .; size: .; V: TRBV3-1; J: TRBJ1-1; CDR3: CASSPLPGLGTEAFF; DNA: TGTGCCAGCAGCCCATTGCCAGGTTTAGGCACTGAAGCTTTCTTT